This TCR beta chain stems from a study of CXCR3-negative and CXCR3-positive naive CD8 T cells (dated by TCRdb to about 2019). In terms of the full investigation: In total, some 130 million TRB reads were obtained, corresponding to roughly 1.5 +/- 0.3 million reads per library. Diversity and physicochemical repertoire analyses covered some eleven donors pooled from two independent experiments. Naive subsets from about five donors and memory cells from 3 donors were included in the TRBV-TRBJ cluster analysis.

CDR1 and CDR2 are read off the germline V gene as SQVTM and ANQGSEA. Spanning cysteine to phenylalanine, the CDR3 consists of 12 amino acids. The DNA is not on file. On this clonotype itself: Its antigen specificity is not known.

Broader findings and caveats from the paper: TRB CDR3s from CXCR3-positive naive cells showed higher hydrophobicity (lower Kidera factor 4), lower energy, and higher strength and volume indices than CXCR3-negative naive cells. Because surface CD5, which has been linked to self-reactivity in mice, was comparable between naive subsets, TCR interaction strength was also inferred from TRB CDR3 physicochemical properties. Freshly isolated PBMCs were used for most assays because CXCR3 expression went down partially after cryopreservation. Similar TRBV-TRBJ usage was shown by naive CXCR3-negative and CXCR3-positive cells from the same donor, whereas distinct patterns were shown by memory cells. Comparably high repertoire diversity was found in both naive subsets, whereas much lower repertoire diversity was found in memory CD8+ T cells.

For every CD8+ T cell subset, some 310,000 cells were flow-sorted straight into RLT lysis buffer, and each subset was sorted in triplicate. To exclude memory contaminants, naive CD8+ T cells were stringently defined as CD45RO-CCR7+CD27+CD95-. Peripheral blood mononuclear cells were isolated from buffy coats by standard density gradient centrifugation. Naive CXCR3-negative and CXCR3-positive CD8+ T cells were flow-sorted on a FACSAria III. Total RNA was extracted from sorted cells using an RNeasy Mini Kit. The sample was run on a NextSeq 550. The Human TCR Profiling Kit (MiLaboratory) was used to prepare UMI-labeled 5' RACE TRB cDNA libraries. cDNA synthesis used the entire amount of extracted RNA, and PCR amplification then used the entire amount of cDNA produced. Libraries were prepared in parallel with an identical number of PCR cycles. Per the authors' processing: With a minimum of two reads required per UMI, MIGEC and MiXCR pulled out about 54,000 +/- 9,700 unique UMI-labeled TRB cDNA molecules from each library. On average, approximately 40,000 +/- 10,000 functional in-frame TRB CDR3 nucleotide clonotypes lacking stop codons were found per library. After each sample was downsampled to 5000 UMI-labeled TRB molecules, VDJtools was used to calculate diversity metrics such as normalized Shannon-Wiener and Chao1. Clonotype-size-weighted physicochemical properties of the central five CDR3 residues (interaction energy, strength, volume and Kidera factor 4) were computed in VDJtools. Through TCRdb reprocessing, the reads give one entry per CDR3 protein sequence; DNA is omitted. These V and J calls derive from TCRdb rather than the authors' analysis. The data table for this sample lists 55,000 to 75,000 distinct CDR3 sequences. The ten largest clones add up to roughly 0.75% of the sample.

The chain links TRBV29-1 with TRBJ2-5; TCRdb selects TRBD1, and the lack of DNA leaves this call unchecked. The sequenced sample consisted of naive CXCR3+ CD8+ T cells from blood. The cell subset or site label on this specimen signifies: CD45RO-CCR7+CD27+CD95- naive CD8+ T cells expressing CXCR3 (TNR3+). The sequence derives from a human donor in good health. Some clones in this sample may be carry-over from other donors' samples. The CDR3 protein: CSAKGARETQYF.